Sequencing of this T cell receptor beta chain was carried out in a study of blood T cell repertoires in COVID-19. Across the whole study: The United States, Italy and Spain provided the acute and convalescent COVID-19 samples. The cDNA or gDNA used as material had been derived from T cells, B-cell-depleted T cells, or PBMCs.

Sequenced by immunoSEQ multiplex PCR; TCRdb stores in-frame clones only, minus some. The sample holds over 600,000 clones; 90% are singletons and the top ten take roughly 0.25%. Per the germline V gene, CDR1 is SGHRS and CDR2 is YFSETQ. V lost 0 bases to trimming and J lost 11 bases, with 6 bases between them. The CDR3 runs to 10 residues. Source material: peripheral blood. The receptor was isolated from a woman between 18 and 29 years old with acute or convalescent COVID-19. J is TRBJ2-7 and V is TRBV5-1; D is undetermined. The CDR3 sequence is CASSLGPEYF. In DNA, the CDR3 is TGCGCCAGCAGCTTGGGCCCAGAGTACTTC.